Below are 22 T cell receptor beta chains sequenced from a single sample in a study of shared clonotypes between healthy human individuals. This table comes from immunoSEQ multiplex PCR, and its TCRdb copy is limited to in-frame clones, with some not included. The sample yields roughly 2.2 million clones, 85% to 95% seen once. The sample was naive CD4+ T cells from PBMCs. Subset here: CD45RA+ positively selected. The receptors were sampled from a man younger than 35 in good health. Some clones in this sample may be carry-over from other donors' samples.

This chain connects TRBV27 to TRBJ1-3; D is undetermined. Looked up from germline, CDR1 is MNHEY and CDR2 is SMNVEV (reference sequence). The CDR3 extends over 15 amino acids. Trimming took 5 bases from V and 2 from J, leaving 13 bases between them. The CDR3 nucleotides read TGTGCCAGCAGTCTCACAGAGAGCGCTGGAAACACCATATATTTT. The encoded protein is CASSLTESAGNTIYF.

The genes are TRBV30 and TRBJ1-1; D not resolved. The CDR3 length is 11 residues. Germline CDR1 is GTSNPN and CDR2 is SVGIG (reference sequence). Trimming pared 4 bases from V and 4 bases from J, leaving 7 bases between. CDR3 residues: CAWIPATEAFF. In DNA, the CDR3 is TGTGCCTGGATCCCCGCCACTGAAGCTTTCTTT.

The V gene is TRBV5-4, the J gene TRBJ2-5, with 13 bases that match TRBD2. CDR3 size: 16 residues. After removal of 1 base from V and 5 bases from J, the junction contained 5 bases not matched to a gene. Germline CDR1 and CDR2: SGHNT and YYREEE (reference sequence). The CDR3 region is CASSLRTSGSAETQYF. The DNA for the CDR3 is TGTGCCAGCAGCTTGAGGACTAGCGGGAGTGCGGAGACCCAGTACTTC.

This clone has just a few counts. The V gene is TRBV2, the J gene TRBJ1-1; D unclear. Trimming removed 6 bases at V and 8 bases at J, with 10 bases between. This CDR3 spans 11 amino acids. CDR1 is SNHLY and CDR2 is FYNNEI in the germline V gene. CDR3 in amino acids: CASRASSEAFF. The CDR3 DNA reads as TGTGCCAGCAGGGCCTCCTCCGAAGCTTTCTTT. Combining the CDR3 with reference TRBV2 and TRBJ1-1 gives the whole variable domain EPEVTQTPSHQVTQMGQEVILRCVPISNHLYFYWYRQILGQKVEFLVSFYNNEISEKSEIFDDQFSVERPDGSNFTLKIRSTKLEDSAMYFCASRASSEAFFGQGTRLTVV.

The chain has TRBV11-2 and TRBJ2-1; TRBD2 aligns across 8 bases. This CDR3 has 14 amino acids. Unmatched junction bases numbered 7, after V lost 3 bases and J lost 9 bases. Germline V gene lookup returns CDR1 SGHAT and CDR2 FQNNGV. CDR3: CASSFTSGGGEQFF. CDR3 sequence (DNA): TGTGCCAGCAGCTTCACTAGCGGTGGGGGTGAGCAGTTCTTC.

This clone was detected once. CDR3 bases: TGTGCCAGCAGTGGAACGATGGGGCGCCTCAGCGAAGCTTTCTTT. The encoded protein is CASSGTMGRLSEAFF. This chain links TRBV28 with TRBJ1-1; D may be TRBD1 (5 bases). Trimming stripped 5 bases from V and 8 bases from J, with 21 bases between. The length of the CDR3 is 15 residues. Per the germline V gene, CDR1 is MDHEN and CDR2 is SYDVKM.

The J gene is TRBJ2-1, the V gene TRBV7-8; TRBD2 is a possible D gene (6 bases). CDR1 is SGHVS, CDR2 FQNEAQ, per germline. Trimming took off 6 bases at V and 6 bases at J, with 18 bases between the two ends. There are 15 residues in the CDR3. The CDR3 spells CASSVRETYTNEQFF. CDR3 DNA sequence: TGTGCCAGCAGTGTTCGGGAGACCTACACCAATGAGCAGTTCTTC.

V is TRBV5-4 and J is TRBJ2-4; 7 nucleotides align to TRBD2. Germline V gene lookup returns CDR1 SGHNT and CDR2 YYREEE (reference sequence). CDR3 length: 19 amino acids. V lost 0 bases and J lost 0; bases outside the gene matches: 12. The CDR3 DNA is TGTGCCAGCAGCTTGGCCCTCCACGGAGCGGGAATAGCCAAAAACATTCAGTACTTC. This translates into CASSLALHGAGIAKNIQYF.

The V and J genes are TRBV5-4 and TRBJ2-5; D assignment may be TRBD1 or TRBD2 (5 bases each). The CDR3 covers 16 residues. The germline V gene has CDR1 SGHNT and CDR2 YYREEE (reference sequence). The germline V and J ends were trimmed by 4 bases and 2 bases, with 18 bases remaining between them. Here the CDR3 DNA reads TGTGCCAGCAGCCCCTTCCCGGGGACCCAACAAGAGACCCAGTACTTC. The encoded protein is CASSPFPGTQQETQYF.

With regard to this clone: At the DNA level, this CDR3 is encoded by other sequences in the same sample as well. The rearrangement links TRBV5-1 to TRBJ2-2; perhaps TRBD2 as D (6 bases). From germline, CDR1 is SGHRS and CDR2 YFSETQ. Deletions cut 4 bases from V and 1 base from J, with 11 bases between. The CDR3 is made up of 15 amino acids. The CDR3 region is CASSLTGENTGELFF. As DNA, the CDR3 is TGCGCCAGCAGCCTGACGGGAGAGAACACCGGGGAGCTGTTTTTT. Supplemented by reference TRBV5-1 and TRBJ2-2, the full variable domain reads KAGVTQTPRYLIKTRGQQVTLSCSPISGHRSVSWYQQTPGQGLQFLFEYFSETQRNKGNFPGRFSGRQFSNSRSEMNVSTLELGDSALYLCASSLTGENTGELFFGEGSRLTVL.

J is TRBJ2-7 and V is TRBV7-9; the match to TRBD1 covers 10 bases. The CDR3 consists of 15 residues. Germline trimming cut 5 bases from V and 1 base from J; bases unmatched to any gene: 5. Germline lookup yields CDR1 SEHNR and CDR2 FQNEAQ (reference sequence). The chain's CDR3 is CASSQGQGISYEQYF. For the CDR3, the DNA is TGTGCCAGCAGCCAGGGACAGGGGATTTCCTACGAGCAGTACTTC.

The chain joins TRBV30 to TRBJ1-3; TRBD1 agrees at 7 bases. V gave up 6 bases and J gave up 7 bases; unmatched junction bases: 12. Germline loops: CDR1 GTSNPN, CDR2 SVGIG (reference sequence). CDR3 length: 14 amino acids. The CDR3 coding sequence is TGTGCCTGTAGGGAACAGGGGAGTCGGAACACCATATATTTT. Protein: CACREQGSRNTIYF.

This clone occurred a few times. This same CDR3 is encoded by further DNA sequences in the sample. The CDR3 DNA follows: TGTGCCAGCTCCCTCGGACAGAACACTGAAGCTTTCTTT. The encoded protein is CASSLGQNTEAFF. The rearrangement links TRBV6-5 to TRBJ1-1, with a possible D match to TRBD1 (5 bases). The V end was cut by 8 bases, the J end by 1 base, with 11 bases between. The CDR3 extends over 13 amino acids. Germline V gene sequence: CDR1 MNHEY, CDR2 SVGAGI.

Note on this clone: The sample contains more than one DNA sequence encoding this CDR3. The rearrangement joins TRBV5-1 to TRBJ2-5; TRBD1 aligns across 7 bases. Germline-derived CDR1 and CDR2 are SGHRS and YFSETQ. The trim removed 0 bases at V and 4 bases at J, leaving 3 bases unmatched. The CDR3 is made up of 14 amino acids. DNA of the CDR3: TGCGCCAGCAGCTTGGGCGCAGGGGGAGAGACCCAGTACTTC. Encoded protein: CASSLGAGGETQYF.

The genes are TRBV27 and TRBJ1-1; no reliable D call. The CDR3 length is 13 residues. The ends were cut back, 6 bases at V and 1 base at J, with 9 bases in the middle. CDR1 and CDR2 from the germline V gene are MNHEY and SMNVEV (reference sequence). CDR3 amino acids: CASRHSGNTEAFF. In DNA, the CDR3 is TGTGCCAGCAGACACTCAGGGAACACTGAAGCTTTCTTT.

With regard to this clone: The same CDR3 is also encoded by other DNA sequences in this sample. The gene calls are TRBV6-5 and TRBJ1-2; possibly TRBD1 for D (6 bases). Germline CDR1 reads MNHEY; CDR2 reads SVGAGI. V was trimmed by 3 bases and J by 5 bases, leaving 7 bases between them. The CDR3 length is 12 residues. The CDR3 bases are TGTGCCAGCAGTTATACAGGGTATGGCTACACCTTC. Protein: CASSYTGYGYTF.

The chain combines TRBV10-3 with TRBJ2-1, with 12 nucleotides matching TRBD2. CDR1 ENHRY and CDR2 SYGVKD come from the germline V gene. J lost 1 base, V lost 4 bases, and 8 bases had no gene match. This CDR3 is built from 18 residues. The CDR3 here is CAISVGGLAGLSYNEQFF. CDR3 nucleotides: TGTGCCATCAGTGTCGGGGGACTAGCGGGTTTATCCTACAATGAGCAGTTCTTC.

J is TRBJ1-5 and V is TRBV4-2; no firm D call. V lost 0 bases and J 7 bases, leaving 16 bases between the germline ends. Germline V gene data show CDR1 as LGHNA and CDR2 as YNFKEQ. CDR3 length equals 16 residues. The CDR3 sequence is CASSQDISQALQPQHF. In DNA, the CDR3 is TGTGCCAGCAGCCAAGATATTTCCCAAGCTCTACAGCCCCAGCATTTT.

The genes are TRBV28 and TRBJ2-1; 10 bases align to TRBD1. Germline V lookup: CDR1 MDHEN, CDR2 SYDVKM. The CDR3 has 17 residues. Losses at the gene ends were 5 bases for V and 4 bases for J; bases not matched to a gene: 11. In nucleotides, the CDR3 is TGTGCCAGCAGTATCAGACAGGGGGCTAGCGGGTACAATGAGCAGTTCTTC. Translation: CASSIRQGASGYNEQFF.

This chain joins TRBV5-1 and TRBJ2-3; tentative D call: TRBD1 (7 bases). V lost 6 bases and J 0 bases, leaving 14 bases between the germline ends. CDR3 length equals 15 residues. Germline CDR1 is SGHRS and CDR2 is YFSETQ. CDR3 in DNA: TGCGCCAGCACCCTCGGGGGACAGAGCACAGATACGCAGTATTTT. Translated: CASTLGGQSTDTQYF.

The chain couples TRBV11-2 to TRBJ2-6, with 10 positions matching TRBD2. The length of the CDR3 is 20 residues. Germline assignment: CDR1 SGHAT and CDR2 FQNNGV. J lost 2 bases, V lost 0 bases, and 10 bases had no gene match. CDR3 residues: CASSLEGVAGGSAGANVLTF. In DNA, the CDR3 is TGTGCCAGCAGCTTAGAAGGAGTAGCGGGAGGATCTGCTGGGGCCAACGTCCTGACTTTC.

A remark on this clone: The sample carries other DNA sequences with the same CDR3. V is TRBV5-5 and J is TRBJ2-2, with D hard to call. Germline loops: CDR1 SGHKS, CDR2 YYEKEE (reference sequence). The CDR3 has 14 residues. The V end lost 0 bases, the J end lost 6 bases, and 9 bases lay between the germline ends. The CDR3 loop reads CASSLGPLAGELFF. Written as DNA, the CDR3 is TGTGCCAGCAGCTTGGGGCCGCTAGCCGGGGAGCTGTTTTTT.